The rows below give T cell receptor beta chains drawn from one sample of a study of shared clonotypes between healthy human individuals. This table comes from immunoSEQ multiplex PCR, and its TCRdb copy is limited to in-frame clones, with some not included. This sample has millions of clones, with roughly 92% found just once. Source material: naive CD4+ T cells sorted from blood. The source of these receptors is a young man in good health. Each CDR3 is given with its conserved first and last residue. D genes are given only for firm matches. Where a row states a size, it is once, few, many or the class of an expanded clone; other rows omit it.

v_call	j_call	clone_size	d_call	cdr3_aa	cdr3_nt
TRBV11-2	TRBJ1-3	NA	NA	CASSLLPPRGSGNTIYF	TGTGCCAGCAGCTTACTTCCCCCTCGGGGCTCTGGAAACACCATATATTTT
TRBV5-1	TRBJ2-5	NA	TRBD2	CASSLSFGGGETQYF	TGCGCCAGCAGCTTGTCCTTTGGGGGAGGGGAGACCCAGTACTTC
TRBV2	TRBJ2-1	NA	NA	CASTTADYNEQFF	TGTGCCAGCACGACAGCCGATTACAATGAGCAGTTCTTC
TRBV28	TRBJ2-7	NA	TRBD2	CASSPGTTPYEQYF	TGTGCCAGCAGTCCCGGGACTACCCCCTACGAGCAGTACTTC
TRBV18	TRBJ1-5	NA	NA	CASTSGNQPQHF	TGTGCCAGCACCAGCGGCAATCAGCCCCAGCATTTT
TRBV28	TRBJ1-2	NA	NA	CASSWYNYGYTF	TGTGCCAGCAGCTGGTATAACTATGGCTACACCTTC
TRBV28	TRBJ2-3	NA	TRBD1	CASSSLGQGRLTDTQYF	TGTGCCAGCAGTTCCTTAGGACAGGGAAGGCTGACAGATACGCAGTATTTT
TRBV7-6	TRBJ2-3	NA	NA	CASSLGRQYTDTQYF	TGTGCCAGCAGCTTAGGCCGGCAGTACACAGATACGCAGTATTTT
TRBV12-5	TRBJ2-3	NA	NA	CASGLEDTQYF	TGTGCTAGTGGTTTGGAAGATACGCAGTATTTT
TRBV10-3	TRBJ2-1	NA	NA	CAISEQGWNEQFF	TGTGCCATCAGTGAACAGGGTTGGAATGAGCAGTTCTTC
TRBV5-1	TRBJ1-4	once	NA	CASSLATGTTNEKLFF	TGCGCCAGCAGCTTGGCGACCGGCACAACTAATGAAAAACTGTTTTTT
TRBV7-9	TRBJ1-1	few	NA	CASSLERITEAFF	TGTGCCAGCAGCTTGGAAAGGATCACTGAAGCTTTCTTT
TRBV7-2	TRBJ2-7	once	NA	CASSLALRGYEQYF	TGTGCCAGCAGCTTAGCGTTACGAGGTTACGAGCAGTACTTC
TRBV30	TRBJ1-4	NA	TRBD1	CAVTGRRGTNEKLFF	TGTGCCGTGACAGGGAGACGGGGAACTAATGAAAAACTGTTTTTT
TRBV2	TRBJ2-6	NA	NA	CASSVHRPGANVLTF	TGTGCCAGCAGCGTACACAGGCCTGGGGCCAACGTCCTGACTTTC
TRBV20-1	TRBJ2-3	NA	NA	CSGHTDTQYF	TGCAGTGGACACACAGATACGCAGTATTTT
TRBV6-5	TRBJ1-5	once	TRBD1	CASRETGAQPQHF	TGTGCCAGTCGCGAGACAGGGGCTCAGCCCCAGCATTTT
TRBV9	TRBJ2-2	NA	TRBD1	CASSVTGATGELFF	TGTGCCAGCAGCGTTACAGGGGCCACCGGGGAGCTGTTTTTT
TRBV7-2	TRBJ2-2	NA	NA	CASSLFLTGELFF	TGTGCCAGCAGCTTATTCTTAACCGGGGAGCTGTTTTTT
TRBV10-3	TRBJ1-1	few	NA	CAISPTVNTEAFF	TGTGCCATCAGTCCGACCGTGAACACTGAAGCTTTCTTT
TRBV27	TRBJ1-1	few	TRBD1	CANRGAFF	TGTGCGAACAGGGGGGCTTTCTTT
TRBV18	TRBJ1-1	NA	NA	CASSSTDSNTEAFF	TGTGCCAGCTCATCAACTGACAGTAACACTGAAGCTTTCTTT
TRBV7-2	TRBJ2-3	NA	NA	CASNLARDTQYF	TGTGCCAGCAACCTAGCGAGAGATACGCAGTATTTT
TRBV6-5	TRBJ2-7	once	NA	CASSYSRALYEQYF	TGTGCCAGCAGTTACTCAAGGGCTCTTTACGAGCAGTACTTC